Listed here are 30 T cell receptor beta chains from one sample, sequenced in a study of blood T cell repertoires in COVID-19. Data came from immunoSEQ multiplex PCR; TCRdb stores just in-frame clones and leaves some out. The data show 150,000 to 200,000 clones, approximately 80% seen once. Sequenced input: peripheral blood. The source of these receptors is a woman of 80 years or more with active or convalescent COVID-19.

This rearrangement joins TRBV7-9 to TRBJ1-1; TRBD1 might be the D (5 bases). This CDR3 is built from 15 residues. Looked up from germline, CDR1 is SEHNR and CDR2 is FQNEAQ (reference sequence). Trimming left V 3 bases short and J 1 base short, with 12 bases between. The CDR3 reads CASSFGARENTEAFF. The DNA of the CDR3 is TGTGCCAGCAGCTTTGGCGCCAGGGAGAACACTGAAGCTTTCTTT.

The chain is built from TRBV11-2 and TRBJ2-3; D gene ambiguous. Germline V gene data show CDR1 as SGHAT and CDR2 as FQNNGV. The CDR3 consists of 13 residues. V was cut by 1 base and J by 6 bases, with 8 bases left in between. CDR3 region: CASSLGEFDTQYF. For the CDR3, the DNA is TGTGCCAGCAGCTTAGGAGAGTTCGATACGCAGTATTTT. The complete variable domain, with remaining parts taken from reference TRBV11-2 and TRBJ2-3, reads EAGVAQSPRYKIIEKRQSVAFWCNPISGHATLYWYQQILGQGPKLLIQFQNNGVVDDSQLPKDRFSAERLKGVDSTLKIQPAKLEDSAVYLCASSLGEFDTQYFGPGTRLTVL.

CDR3 in DNA: TGTGCCAGCAGCTTGGGGAGACGGGGGTTGAACACTGAAGCTTTCTTT. It specifies CASSLGRRGLNTEAFF. The chain carries TRBV5-4 and TRBJ1-1; D perhaps matches TRBD1 (5 bases). Trimming removed 0 bases at V and 0 bases at J, with 12 bases between. CDR3 length: 16 residues. The germline V gene has CDR1 SGHNT and CDR2 YYREEE (reference sequence).

The genes are TRBV29-1 and TRBJ1-2, with D tentatively TRBD1 (6 bases). This CDR3 is built from 11 residues. Per the germline V gene, CDR1 is SQVTM and CDR2 is ANQGSEA. The V and J ends lost 3 bases and 8 bases respectively, with 10 bases between them. The DNA of the CDR3 is TGCAGCGTTGAGATGGGGGCGGGCTACACCTTC. Amino acid sequence: CSVEMGAGYTF.

This chain joins TRBV6-5 and TRBJ1-6; 11 positions match TRBD1. CDR3 length equals 15 residues. The ends lost 5 bases at V and 10 bases at J; junction bases unmatched: 7. Germline loops: CDR1 MNHEY, CDR2 SVGAGI. CDR3 sequence reads: CASSPGRDRGSPLHF. The CDR3 DNA sequence: TGTGCCAGCAGTCCAGGACGGGACAGGGGGTCACCCCTCCACTTT.

The chain is built from TRBV14 and TRBJ2-3; D may be TRBD2 (7 bases). Germline lookup yields CDR1 SGHDN and CDR2 FVKESK. V gave up 5 bases and J gave up 4 bases, with 16 bases separating them. The CDR3 is made up of 15 amino acids. The CDR3 DNA reads as TGTGCCAGCAGCTCGTGGGGGGGCCGAGCAGATACGCAGTATTTT. This sequence encodes CASSSWGGRADTQYF.

A few counts support this clone. This chain joins TRBV5-8 and TRBJ1-1, with D unclear. Per the germline V gene, CDR1 is SGHTS and CDR2 is YDEGEE. V was trimmed by 4 bases and J by 0 bases, leaving 19 bases between them. This CDR3 has 17 residues. The CDR3 loop reads CASSNAMTAHMNTEAFF. The CDR3 DNA is TGTGCCAGCAGCAACGCAATGACTGCCCATATGAACACTGAAGCTTTCTTT. Combining the CDR3 with reference TRBV5-8 and TRBJ1-1 gives the whole variable domain EAGVTQSPTHLIKTRGQQATLRCSPISGHTSVYWYQQALGLGLQFLLWYDEGEERNRGNFPPRFSGRQFPNYSSELNVNALELEDSALYLCASSNAMTAHMNTEAFFGQGTRLTVV.

Comment on this clone: Other DNA sequences within the sample encode an identical CDR3. The rearrangement uses TRBV12-3 or TRBV12-4 and TRBJ1-2; 7 nucleotides agree with TRBD1. V shed 4 bases, J shed 5 bases, and the junction held 1 base outside the gene matches. This CDR3 is built from 12 residues. The CDR3 protein is CASSSQGYGYTF. The CDR3 coding sequence is TGTGCCAGCAGTTCACAGGGGTATGGCTACACCTTC.

CDR3 loop: CASLSQAGGNYGYTF. The CDR3 DNA is TGTGCCAGCCTGTCCCAGGCAGGGGGGAACTATGGCTACACCTTC. This chain uses TRBV28 with TRBJ1-2; TRBD1 matches 7 bases. J was trimmed by 2 bases and V by 8 bases; bases with no gene match: 11. The CDR3 is 15 residues long. The V gene's germline CDR1 is MDHEN and CDR2 SYDVKM.

CDR3 protein: CASSLAVGTSAYNEQFF. CDR3 DNA: TGTGCCAGCAGCTTGGCCGTCGGGACTAGCGCCTACAATGAGCAGTTCTTC. The chain employs TRBV5-4 and TRBJ2-1; 10 nucleotides align to TRBD2. This CDR3 has 17 amino acids. CDR1 and CDR2 from the germline V gene are SGHNT and YYREEE (reference sequence). V was clipped by 0 bases and J by 2 bases; unmatched bases: 5.

In this sample, this clone turned up once. This chain joins TRBV9 and TRBJ2-5, with D tentatively TRBD1 (6 bases). CDR1 and CDR2 (germline): SGDLS, YYNGEE. V lost 7 bases and J lost 5, with 18 bases in between. The length of the CDR3 is 14 residues. CDR3 sequence (DNA): TGTGCCAGCTGGCCCAGGGGCGCGGAGGAGACCCAGTACTTC. It specifies CASWPRGAEETQYF.

This chain connects TRBV11-2 to TRBJ1-6; 7 bases line up with TRBD1. Per germline, CDR1 SGHAT and CDR2 FQNNGV. The V segment lost 4 bases and the J segment 10 bases; nucleotides outside the gene matches: 4. The CDR3 sequence is 13 residues long. For the CDR3, the DNA is TGTGCCAGCAGCTCCCAGGGGGAATCACCCCTCCACTTT. It specifies CASSSQGESPLHF. The variable domain in full, completed from reference TRBV11-2 and TRBJ1-6, reads EAGVAQSPRYKIIEKRQSVAFWCNPISGHATLYWYQQILGQGPKLLIQFQNNGVVDDSQLPKDRFSAERLKGVDSTLKIQPAKLEDSAVYLCASSSQGESPLHFGNGTRLTVT.

V gene TRBV6-6 combines with J gene TRBJ2-7; D might be TRBD1 (6 bases). Germline V gene data show CDR1 as MNHNY and CDR2 as SVGAGI (reference sequence). V lost 7 bases to trimming and J lost 1 base, with 11 bases between them. The CDR3 covers 13 residues. The CDR3 spells CASTRQVSYEQYF. DNA for the CDR3: TGTGCCAGCACAAGACAGGTTTCCTACGAGCAGTACTTC.

CDR3 loop: CASSPQTGPNTEAFF. Here the CDR3 DNA reads TGTGCCAGCTCACCACAAACAGGCCCGAACACTGAAGCTTTCTTT. The gene calls are TRBV18 and TRBJ1-1; possibly TRBD1 for D (5 bases). V gave up 1 base and J gave up 1 base, with 10 bases separating them. The CDR3 spans 15 residues. Germline CDR1 reads KGHSH; CDR2 reads LQKENI.

CDR3 DNA: TGTGCCAGCAGGAATGGACTAGCGGGGTCCTACGAGCAGTACTTC. It is translated as CASRNGLAGSYEQYF. The V call is TRBV27, the J call TRBJ2-7; 12 bases fit TRBD2. CDR1 and CDR2 from the germline V gene are MNHEY and SMNVEV (reference sequence). The CDR3 sequence is 15 residues long. V lost 6 bases, J lost 1 base, and 4 bases stayed unmatched.

The J gene is TRBJ1-5, the V gene TRBV12-3 or TRBV12-4; D gene uncertain. The CDR3 consists of 13 residues. V dropped 5 bases and J dropped 8 bases, with 13 bases sitting between them. CDR3 bases: TGTGCCAGCAGTCCCGCCCGGGAAGAGCCCCAGCATTTT. Its translation is CASSPAREEPQHF.

The chain couples TRBV7-9 to TRBJ1-4; D possibly corresponds to TRBD1 (6 bases). The CDR3 runs to 15 residues. Germline assignment: CDR1 SEHNR and CDR2 FQNEAQ (reference sequence). Deletions cut 1 base from V and 7 bases from J, with 13 bases between. For the CDR3, the DNA is TGTGCCAGCAGCTTAGTCAGGCAGGGGAGTGAAAAACTGTTTTTT. Protein: CASSLVRQGSEKLFF.

The V and J genes are TRBV6-4 and TRBJ2-2; D is perhaps TRBD2 (6 bases). The CDR3 contains 15 residues. Germline CDR1 reads MRHNA; CDR2 reads SNTAGT. V lost 2 bases and J lost 4, with 11 bases in between. This CDR3 reads CASSDDPGVTGELFF. In DNA, the CDR3 is TGTGCCAGCAGTGACGATCCGGGGGTCACCGGGGAGCTGTTTTTT.

The sample holds a few counts of this clone. The chain uses TRBV7-8 and TRBJ2-5; the D call may be TRBD1 or TRBD2 (8 bases each). Per the germline V gene, CDR1 is SGHVS and CDR2 is FQNEAQ. There are 15 residues in the CDR3. Trimming pared 5 bases from V and 5 bases from J, leaving 18 bases between. The CDR3 DNA follows: TGTGCCAGCAGCCAGGGGGCGGGGGGTCTGGAGACCCAGTACTTC. Residues: CASSQGAGGLETQYF.

V gene TRBV7-2 combines with J gene TRBJ1-1, with a weak D call TRBD1 (6 bases). Germline values: CDR1 SGHTA, CDR2 FQGNSA. V gave up 3 bases and J gave up 1 base, with 12 bases separating them. The CDR3 runs to 15 residues. CDR3 sequence reads: CASSFTGWGNTEAFF. In DNA form, the CDR3 reads TGTGCCAGCAGCTTCACAGGGTGGGGGAACACTGAAGCTTTCTTT.

CDR3 nucleotides: TGTGCCAGCAGCGTTGGGGGCTCAGAGTCACCCCTCCACTTT. Amino acids: CASSVGGSESPLHF. V and J are TRBV9 and TRBJ1-6; a possible D gene is TRBD1 (6 bases). V was trimmed by 2 bases and J by 10 bases, leaving 13 bases between them. Germline V gene lookup returns CDR1 SGDLS and CDR2 YYNGEE. CDR3 length: 14 residues.

The chain is built from TRBV18 and TRBJ1-1; D gene ambiguous. Germline V gene data show CDR1 as KGHSH and CDR2 as LQKENI. This CDR3 is 14 amino acids long. Trimming took off 3 bases at V and 6 bases at J, with 14 bases between the two ends. CDR3 residues: CASSPSQAYPEAFF. The CDR3 DNA follows: TGTGCCAGCTCACCGTCTCAGGCGTACCCTGAAGCTTTCTTT.

The chain uses TRBV7-2 and TRBJ2-2, with TRBD2 matching over 9 bases. V lost 1 base to trimming and J lost 6 bases; unmatched junction nucleotides: 6. Germline-derived CDR1 and CDR2 are SGHTA and FQGNSA. The CDR3 is made up of 16 amino acids. The DNA for the CDR3 is TGTGCCAGCAGCTTAGGTCTGGCGGGGGGGGCCGGGGAGCTGTTTTTT. This sequence encodes CASSLGLAGGAGELFF.

V gene TRBV28 combines with J gene TRBJ1-2; no definite D call. Germline V gene lookup returns CDR1 MDHEN and CDR2 SYDVKM. The CDR3 extends over 12 amino acids. With 3 bases removed from V and 10 bases from J, the gap between germline ends came to 12 bases. CDR3 in amino acids: CASSFQGLIYTF. In DNA, the CDR3 is TGTGCCAGCAGTTTCCAAGGACTTATCTACACCTTC.

This clone was found once. The chain carries TRBV27 and TRBJ2-4; D is unclear. CDR3 length equals 16 residues. Between the trimmed V and J ends, which lost 3 bases and 0 bases, there was a span of 12 bases. The germline gives CDR1 MNHEY, CDR2 SMNVEV (reference sequence). DNA for the CDR3: TGTGCCAGCAGTTTGAGGTTAGAGATAGCCAAAAACATTCAGTACTTC. Translating gives CASSLRLEIAKNIQYF.

The chain combines TRBV18 with TRBJ2-3; TRBD2 might be the D (5 bases). The germline gives CDR1 KGHSH, CDR2 LQKENI. V shed 3 bases and J shed 0 bases, with 13 bases lying between them. The CDR3 contains 16 residues. The CDR3: CASSPILALSTDTQYF. CDR3 DNA: TGTGCCAGCTCACCGATTCTAGCCCTGAGCACAGATACGCAGTATTTT.

In the case of this clone: A junction boundary mismatches the germline segment, possibly from a read error. In nucleotides, the CDR3 is TGTGCTAGCAGCTTGGGACAGTCGAGTAGGGAGCAGTTCTTC. Protein: CASSLGQSSREQFF. The chain employs TRBV7-7 and TRBJ2-1; TRBD1 matches at 7 bases. The V gene's germline CDR1 is SSHAT and CDR2 FNYEAQ (reference sequence). The CDR3 has 14 amino acids.

The chain carries TRBV4-1 and TRBJ1-1, with 7 bases matching TRBD1. The ends lost 0 bases at V and 3 bases at J; junction bases unmatched: 4. The germline V gene encodes CDR1 MGHRA and CDR2 YSYEKL. CDR3 size: 15 residues. CDR3 protein: CASSQEDRDDTEAFF. The CDR3 bases are TGCGCCAGCAGCCAAGAAGACAGGGATGACACTGAAGCTTTCTTT.

The V and J genes are TRBV2 and TRBJ2-5; 9 bases map to TRBD1. The ends lost 10 bases at V and 5 bases at J; junction bases unmatched: 14. CDR3 length: 15 residues. Germline CDR1 reads SNHLY; CDR2 reads FYNNEI. CDR3 coding DNA: TGTGCCACTGAGAAACAGGGGGCCTTAGGGGAGACCCAGTACTTC. Amino acids: CATEKQGALGETQYF. The full variable domain, in which reference TRBV2 and TRBJ2-5 provide the parts outside the CDR3, is EPEVTQTPSHQVTQMGQEVILRCVPISNHLYFYWYRQILGQKVEFLVSFYNNEISEKSEIFDDQFSVERPDGSNFTLKIRSTKLEDSAMYFCATEKQGALGETQYFGPGTRLLVL.

J is TRBJ1-5 and V is TRBV18, with TRBD1 matching over 7 bases. The V gene end was trimmed by 0 bases and the J gene end by 3 bases; junction bases not matched to a gene: 5. Per germline, CDR1 KGHSH and CDR2 LQKENI. This CDR3 comprises 16 residues. CDR3 sequence (DNA): TGTGCCAGCTCACCACCGGGAACAGGGGACAATCAGCCCCAGCATTTT. Translated, it gives CASSPPGTGDNQPQHF.